At least ten counts were recorded for the clone carrying this TCR beta chain. Antigen specificity is unknown. CT and PET/CT found no node involvement in any patient, and none had received chemotherapy or radiotherapy before or had other malignancies. After removal of 6 bases from V and 4 bases from J, the junction contained 8 bases not matched to a gene. Germline assignment: CDR1 MNHEY and CDR2 SMNVEV (reference sequence). The CDR3 has 14 amino acids. This record belongs to a study of prognosis after radiotherapy for stage I lung cancer. Study-level information: The study gave no patient concurrent therapy with stereotactic body radiotherapy. Broader study findings: A difference in TRBV and TRBJ gene usage was reportedly seen between patients with and without metastases. It is unknown whether the expanded TCR clones recognize the tumor.

The TCR beta CDR3 region was amplified from genomic DNA, with two rounds of multiplex PCR being used for the amplification. Used in first-round PCR were primers specific to each TRBV and TRBJ gene. TCRdb passed the multiplex PCR reads through MiXCR, listing each CDR3 protein once. The repertoire includes just over 30,000 distinct CDR3 sequences, about 34% of them detected once, and 30% to 35% sits in the top ten. The clonotype comes from a donor over 45 with non-small cell lung cancer. The V gene is TRBV27, the J gene TRBJ1-2; the match to TRBD1 covers 7 bases. Sequencing was performed on PBMCs, taken before or after stereotactic body radiation therapy (not recorded which). In DNA, the CDR3 is TGTGCCAGCAGGAACTCAGGGGGATCCTATGGCTACACCTTC. This codes for CASRNSGGSYGYTF.